What follows is one TCR beta chain and its context. CDR1 MNHEY and CDR2 SMNVEV come from the germline V gene (reference sequence). The CDR3 covers 13 residues. V gave up 6 bases and J gave up 2 bases, with 8 bases separating them. The source of the sample is a study of cytomegalovirus exposure and HLA in healthy donors. The PCR was carried out with 60 Vbeta primers and 13 Jbeta primers. Data came from immunoSEQ multiplex PCR; TCRdb stores just in-frame clones and leaves some out. The table includes about 130,000 clones, around 72% detected once. The material sequenced was PBMCs. J is TRBJ2-4 and V is TRBV27; possibly TRBD1 for D (5 bases). The TCR sequence derives from a man younger than 45 in good health and CMV-seronegative. CDR3 bases: TGTGCCAGCAGCTGGGGCACCAAAAACATTCAGTACTTC. This gives the protein CASSWGTKNIQYF.